This T cell receptor (beta chain) appears in the sequencing data of a study of human T cells and chemical hapten exposure. This clonotype was found many times. In TCRdb, the RACE reads were re-called with MiXCR into one record per CDR3 protein. The profile shows 85,000 to 130,000 distinct CDR3 sequences, approximately 12% of them singletons. The CDR3 consists of 14 residues. In germline, CDR1 is MNHNS, CDR2 SASEGT. V was cut by 4 bases and J by 0 bases, with 7 bases left in between. As for time point: pre-sensitization, week 0. Treatment described: therapeutic diphenylcyclopropenone sensitization with weekly scalp DPC.

V is TRBV6-1 and J is TRBJ1-3; weak D call: TRBD1 (5 bases). The sequence derives from a woman aged 45-60 years with alopecia areata. Some clones in this sample may be carry-over from other donors' samples. This specimen consisted of whole blood, obtained in connection with sensitization to the hapten diphenylcyclopropenone (DPC). The CDR3 loop reads CASSAGNSGNTIYF. The CDR3 DNA sequence: TGTGCCAGCAGTGCAGGGAACTCTGGAAACACCATATATTTT.